The subject of this entry is one TCR beta chain. What antigen it recognizes has not been identified. No much larger clonotype is one base removed from it; base qualities were not supplied. The data stem from a study of blood T cell repertoires in COVID-19 (dated by TCRdb to the early 2020s). Context from the whole study: The collaborator samples originated in the United States, Italy and Spain and spanned the acute and convalescent phases of COVID-19. The prospective study material was composed of cDNA or gDNA derived from T cells, B-cell-depleted T cells, or PBMCs. Subjects who had been exposed to COVID-19, were actively infected with it, or had recovered from it provided the deeply sampled blood TCRbeta repertoires that made up the dataset. The repertoires were released in a freely available public database intended as a resource for research on the immune response to SARS-CoV-2. The samples were drawn from two sources: the first 160 participants of the ongoing ImmuneRACE study, and 950 to 1,500 subjects contributed by 6 global collaborators. Nearly every sample came with metadata listing a de-identified subject ID, COVID-19 status, age in years and sex. Where available, HLA class I and class II types were obtained from metadata supplied by the sample provider rather than from assay-based typing.

The germline V gene supplies CDR1 LGHNT and CDR2 FRNRAP. Germline trimming amounts to 2 bases on V and 3 bases on J, with 14 as the count of junction bases outside the gene matches. The CDR3 starts with the cysteine, ends with the phenylalanine, and has 18 residues. Here the CDR3 DNA is all that survives: 54 bases in frame from base 1. The collaborating institutions used their own protocols to collect whole blood in K2EDTA tubes. For TCRbeta analysis, collaborator samples were shipped as frozen whole blood, as isolated PBMCs, or as DNA extracted from either sample type. The immunoSEQ Assay, a bias-controlled multiplex PCR, was used to amplify TCRbeta CDR3 regions from genomic DNA. As for the authors' bioinformatics: The number of nucleated cells in each sample was estimated from the amplification of reference gene primers within the assay. To quantify the absolute abundance of each unique TCRbeta CDR3 rearrangement, sequence reads were collapsed and filtered. For each sample, productive Simpson clonality was calculated as the square root of Simpson's diversity index across productive rearrangements. TCRdb carries this immuneACCESS record with in-frame sequences only. Its versions omit some clonotypes, under half of them owing to an unresolved V gene in the studies checked, with the rest unexplained. That table furnishes V, J and clone size, whereas the DNA furnished D and trimming. The sample table records 40,000 to 50,000 clones; roughly 88% of these occur just once. The ten largest clones add up to approximately 14% of the sample.

Broader findings and caveats from the paper: How much clinical and demographic metadata was included differed by source and by participant, and the metadata was provided uncurated.

What was sequenced was peripheral blood. The sequence joins TRBV12-5 to TRBJ2-5, and TRBD2 aligns with 8 junction nucleotides. The receptor was derived from a human donor in a cohort sampled during active COVID-19. The donor label of this sample is uncertain. The DNA is TGTGCTAGTGGTTTGCCCCGGAGCCCGCTAGCGGGTGAAGAGACCCAGTACTTC. Translated, it reads CASGLPRSPLAGEETQYF. With all but the CDR3 taken from the reference TRBV12-5 and TRBJ2-5 genes, the full variable domain is: DARVTQTPRHKVTEMGQEVTMRCQPILGHNTVFWYRQTMMQGLELLAYFRNRAPLDDSGMPKDRFSAEMPDATLATLKIQPSEPRDSAVYFCASGLPRSPLAGEETQYFGPGTRLLVL.